Below are 22 T cell receptor beta chains sequenced from a single sample in a study of blood T cell repertoires in COVID-19 (TCRdb year 2020). Receptor libraries were prepared by the immunoSEQ multiplex PCR assay. Not all clones reach the TCRdb copy of this immuneACCESS table, which keeps in-frame sequences only. Checked studies attribute under half of the gap to unresolved V genes and leave the rest unexplained. This sample holds roughly 240,000 clones; around 86% were observed only once. 2% to 2.5% of the sample is held by the ten biggest clonotypes. Sequenced input: PBMCs or T cells enriched from blood (not recorded which). The origin of the receptors is a woman aged 45 to 65 who had recovered from COVID-19.

V gene TRBV18 combines with J gene TRBJ1-5; D gene ambiguous. The CDR3 is 14 residues long. V gave up 6 bases and J gave up 3 bases, with 12 bases separating them. Per the germline V gene, CDR1 is KGHSH and CDR2 is LQKENI. The DNA of the CDR3 is TGTGCCAGCTCCCCCTCGAGGAACAATCAGCCCCAGCATTTT. Translated, it gives CASSPSRNNQPQHF.

The chain recombines TRBV7-8 with TRBJ2-7, with D possibly matching TRBD2 (5 bases). Trimming left V 0 bases short and J 0 bases short, with 9 bases between. The CDR3 consists of 15 residues. Germline V gene sequence: CDR1 SGHVS, CDR2 FQNEAQ. As DNA, the CDR3 is TGTGCCAGCAGCTTAGCGACTACTAACTCCTACGAGCAGTACTTC. This gives the protein CASSLATTNSYEQYF.

In the case of this clone: One end of the junction fails to match germline, which may point to a read error. The genes are TRBV7-2 and TRBJ1-4; D is perhaps TRBD1 (6 bases). Germline V lookup: CDR1 SGHTA, CDR2 FQGNSA. The CDR3 runs 15 residues. The CDR3 sequence: CASSSDGQIPEKLFF. CDR3 bases: TGTGCTAGCAGCTCGGATGGACAGATCCCTGAAAAACTGTTTTTT.

The chain couples TRBV28 to TRBJ2-7, with 13 bases that match TRBD2. The germline CDR1 and CDR2 sequences are MDHEN and SYDVKM. This CDR3 is 17 amino acids long. V shed 7 bases, J shed 0 bases, and the junction held 9 bases outside the gene matches. The CDR3 loop is CASTHGTSGTFSYEQYF. The DNA for the CDR3 is TGTGCCAGCACCCATGGGACTAGCGGGACCTTCTCCTACGAGCAGTACTTC.

The chain uses TRBV18 and TRBJ2-1; the match to TRBD1 covers 11 bases. Unmatched junction bases numbered 3, after V lost 5 bases and J lost 3 bases. Germline CDR1 reads KGHSH; CDR2 reads LQKENI. The CDR3 runs to 15 residues. The CDR3 reads CASSSGQGVYNEQFF. In DNA form, the CDR3 reads TGTGCCAGCTCATCGGGACAGGGGGTCTACAATGAGCAGTTCTTC.

V gene TRBV7-3 combines with J gene TRBJ1-1; 9 bases line up with TRBD1. The V gene's germline CDR1 is SGHTA and CDR2 FQGTGA. The CDR3 is 14 amino acids. The V and J ends lost 4 bases and 5 bases, in that order; junction bases with no gene match: 5. The CDR3 sequence is CASSSSGTGTEAFF. The CDR3 region has the DNA TGTGCCAGCAGCTCCTCCGGGACAGGGACTGAAGCTTTCTTT.

V is TRBV4-3 and J is TRBJ2-2; TRBD2 aligns across 11 bases. The germline gives CDR1 LGHNA, CDR2 YSLEER. The CDR3 loop spans 18 amino acids. The junction had 10 bases not matched to a gene; V was cut back by 2 bases and J by 5 bases. This CDR3 is CASSQTGLAAGRTGELFF. In DNA, the CDR3 is TGCGCCAGCAGCCAAACGGGACTAGCGGCCGGGAGGACCGGGGAGCTGTTTTTT.

The rearrangement links TRBV11-3 to TRBJ2-1; D not resolved. CDR1 is SGHNT and CDR2 is YENEEA in the germline V gene. Trimming cost V 0 bases and J 4 bases, with 4 bases left between them. CDR3 length equals 13 residues. The CDR3 DNA reads as TGTGCCAGCAGCTTAGAACGGTACAATGAGCAGTTCTTC. Translated, it gives CASSLERYNEQFF. Looking up the rest from reference TRBV11-3 and TRBJ2-1 gives the full variable domain: EAGVVQSPRYKIIEKKQPVAFWCNPISGHNTLYWYLQNLGQGPELLIRYENEEAVDDSQLPKDRFSAERLKGVDSTLKIQPAELGDSAVYLCASSLERYNEQFFGPGTRLTVL.

The chain recombines TRBV7-2 with TRBJ2-1; unclear D gene. Per germline, CDR1 SGHTA and CDR2 FQGNSA. With 3 bases removed from V and 9 bases from J, the gap between germline ends came to 3 bases. The CDR3 extends over 10 amino acids. In nucleotides, the CDR3 is TGTGCCAGCAGCTTCAGTGAGCAGTTCTTC. The encoded protein is CASSFSEQFF.

The chain has TRBV18 and TRBJ2-1, with a possible D match to TRBD1 (5 bases). CDR3 length: 15 residues. Germline assignment: CDR1 KGHSH and CDR2 LQKENI. The V end lost 0 bases, the J end lost 7 bases, and 13 bases lay between the germline ends. This chain's CDR3 is CASSPPGLGSNEQFF. As DNA, the CDR3 is TGTGCCAGCTCACCACCGGGGCTCGGGTCAAATGAGCAGTTCTTC.

The chain combines TRBV20-1 with TRBJ2-1; 9 bases agree with TRBD2. Unmatched junction bases numbered 4, after V lost 3 bases and J lost 10 bases. The CDR3 has 12 amino acids. Germline V lookup: CDR1 DFQATT, CDR2 SNEGSKA (reference sequence). CDR3 amino acids: CSASSLAGEQFF. CDR3 nucleotide sequence: TGCAGTGCTAGTTCTCTAGCGGGGGAGCAGTTCTTC.

The rearrangement links TRBV11-2 to TRBJ1-2; no firm D call. From germline, CDR1 is SGHAT and CDR2 FQNNGV. V was pared by 1 base and J by 7 bases, with 7 bases between. The CDR3 is 12 amino acids. As DNA, the CDR3 is TGTGCCAGCAGCTTAGGAGGGTCTGGCTACACCTTC. Residues: CASSLGGSGYTF.

V is TRBV5-1 and J is TRBJ1-3, with TRBD1 matching 8 bases. Germline CDR1 reads SGHRS; CDR2 reads YFSETQ. This CDR3 comprises 18 residues. V trimming: 0 bases; J trimming: 1 base; junction bases outside the gene matches: 9. CDR3 sequence: CASSLDGAGGSSGNTIYF. The DNA for the CDR3 is TGCGCCAGCAGCTTGGATGGCGCAGGGGGCTCGTCTGGAAACACCATATATTTT.

V and J are TRBV3-1 (or the pseudogene TRBV3-2) and TRBJ2-1; maybe TRBD2 (6 bases). CDR3 length equals 15 residues. Trimming removed 6 bases from V and 2 bases from J, with 14 bases in between. CDR1 is LGHDT, CDR2 YNNKEL, per germline (reference sequence). CDR3: CASRIARGTYNEQFF. The CDR3 DNA reads as TGTGCCAGCAGAATCGCTCGGGGGACCTACAATGAGCAGTTCTTC.

This clone was counted a single time. The J gene is TRBJ2-1, the V gene TRBV28; D possibly corresponds to TRBD2 (6 bases). Germline-derived CDR1 and CDR2 are MDHEN and SYDVKM. V was cut by 5 bases and J by 4 bases, with 12 bases left in between. CDR3 length: 14 residues. The chain's CDR3 is CASSPGLLYNEQFF. The CDR3, as DNA: TGTGCCAGCAGTCCGGGACTTCTTTACAATGAGCAGTTCTTC.

This rearrangement joins TRBV5-1 to TRBJ1-3, with TRBD1 identical over 7 bases. There are 17 residues in the CDR3. Per germline, CDR1 SGHRS and CDR2 YFSETQ. V dropped 2 bases and J dropped 1; count of bases not matched to a gene: 9. Here the CDR3 DNA reads TGCGCCAGCAGCTTATACGACAGGGTGGCTTCTGGAAACACCATATATTTT. Amino acid sequence: CASSLYDRVASGNTIYF.

The rearrangement uses TRBV3-1 (or the pseudogene TRBV3-2) and TRBJ1-4, with D perhaps matching TRBD1 (5 bases). V lost 5 bases to trimming and J lost 8 bases, with 12 bases between them. Germline V gives CDR1 LGHDT, CDR2 YNNKEL (reference sequence). This CDR3 region has 13 residues. Here the CDR3 reads CASSGGGREKLFF. CDR3 DNA: TGTGCCAGCAGCGGGGGAGGCAGGGAAAAACTGTTTTTT.

To note about this clone: This sample also contains other DNA sequences that code for the same CDR3. The chain recombines TRBV7-6 with TRBJ2-7; 9 bases map to TRBD2. The CDR3 spans 15 residues. In germline, CDR1 is SGHVS, CDR2 FNYEAQ. V was clipped by 1 base and J by 4 bases; unmatched bases: 5. This CDR3 reads CASSLGGTSSYEQYF. The CDR3 region has the DNA TGTGCCAGCAGCTTAGGAGGGACTAGCAGTTACGAGCAGTACTTC. The full variable domain, its missing parts supplied by reference TRBV7-6 and TRBJ2-7, is GAGVSQSPRYKVTKRGQDVALRCDPISGHVSLYWYRQALGQGPEFLTYFNYEAQQDKSGLPNDRFSAERPEGSISTLTIQRTEQRDSAMYRCASSLGGTSSYEQYFGPGTRLTVT.

The rearrangement links TRBV11-3 to TRBJ1-6; D remains unclear. V shed 5 bases and J shed 0 bases, with 5 bases lying between them. Per the germline V gene, CDR1 is SGHNT and CDR2 is YENEEA. The CDR3 length is 14 residues. This CDR3 reads CASSHSSYNSPLHF. CDR3 DNA sequence: TGTGCCAGCAGCCACAGCTCCTATAATTCACCCCTCCACTTT.

CDR3 sequence: CASSLGGGGSNIQYF. The CDR3 coding sequence is TGTGCCAGCAGCTTAGGTGGGGGCGGTTCAAACATTCAGTACTTC. This chain uses TRBV7-3 with TRBJ2-4, with a weak D call TRBD1 (6 bases). Germline CDR1 and CDR2: SGHTA and FQGTGA. This CDR3 has 15 amino acids. V was clipped by 2 bases and J by 6 bases, with 14 bases between them.

The chain carries TRBV12-5 and TRBJ2-5; D may be TRBD2 (5 bases). V was trimmed by 2 bases and J by 0 bases, leaving 7 bases between them. The CDR3 is 14 residues long. Germline CDR1 is LGHNT and CDR2 is FRNRAP. CDR3 DNA sequence: TGTGCTAGTGGTTTGAGCGGAGACCAAGAGACCCAGTACTTC. Its translation: CASGLSGDQETQYF.

This clone showed up just a few times. The chain joins TRBV6-2 or TRBV6-3 to TRBJ2-7; TRBD1 matches 8 bases. The CDR3 is 15 amino acids. Trimming took 6 bases from V and 7 from J; bases not matched to a gene: 14. Germline V gene lookup returns CDR1 MNHEY and CDR2 SVGEGT. The CDR3 coding sequence is TGTGCCAGCAGCTTTTGGGACAGGCGGCTGCCGGAGCAGTACTTC. Its protein is CASSFWDRRLPEQYF.